These 8 T cell receptor beta chains came from one sample sequenced in a study of blood T cell repertoires in COVID-19 (TCRdb year 2020). Libraries were made using the immunoSEQ multiplex PCR assay. Here the immuneACCESS table is served through TCRdb, limited to in-frame sequences with V and J called. Missing clones are a known gap in these copies; in checked studies unresolved V genes cover under half, and the rest lacks a known reason. The sample table contains a few hundred thousand clones; only one count was recorded for roughly 88% of them. Of the sample, about 12% falls within the top ten clones. The sample comprised peripheral blood. The receptors shown here come from a human donor in a cohort sampled during active COVID-19.

For this clone: The same CDR3 is also encoded by other DNA sequences in this sample. The CDR3 DNA follows: TGTGCCAGCAGCGCGGGACAGATGAACACTGAAGCTTTCTTT. Translated: CASSAGQMNTEAFF. The chain links TRBV7-9 to TRBJ1-1, with 7 nucleotides matching TRBD1. This CDR3 has 14 amino acids. Germline CDR1 reads SEHNR; CDR2 reads FQNEAQ (reference sequence). Trimming removed 5 bases from V and 0 bases from J; junction bases left unmatched: 3.

The rearrangement uses TRBV7-2 and TRBJ2-4, with no clear D. The CDR3 has 15 amino acids. In germline, CDR1 is SGHTA, CDR2 FQGNSA. V was shortened by 4 bases and J by 8 bases, with 18 bases between the two germline ends. CDR3 nucleotides: TGTGCCAGCAGCTCCCGCCCACCACCCCAGGACATTCAGTACTTC. Translation gives CASSSRPPPQDIQYF.

The rearrangement uses TRBV10-3 and TRBJ1-6; TRBD1 is a possible D gene (6 bases). V lost 8 bases to trimming and J lost 2 bases, with 16 bases between them. The CDR3 is made up of 16 amino acids. The germline CDR1 and CDR2 sequences are ENHRY and SYGVKD. The CDR3 here is CAIDRQVAAYNSPLHF. In nucleotides, the CDR3 is TGTGCCATCGATCGACAGGTAGCTGCCTATAATTCACCCCTCCACTTT.

V gene TRBV12-5 combines with J gene TRBJ1-2, with 9 bases identical to TRBD1. Germline CDR1 is LGHNT and CDR2 is FRNRAP. This CDR3 has 14 residues. Unmatched junction bases numbered 8, after V lost 5 bases and J lost 7 bases. The CDR3 here is CASGITGGWSGYTF. The CDR3 DNA follows: TGTGCTAGTGGTATTACAGGGGGCTGGTCTGGCTACACCTTC. The entire variable domain, with the rest obtained from reference TRBV12-5 and TRBJ1-2, is as follows: DARVTQTPRHKVTEMGQEVTMRCQPILGHNTVFWYRQTMMQGLELLAYFRNRAPLDDSGMPKDRFSAEMPDATLATLKIQPSEPRDSAVYFCASGITGGWSGYTFGSGTRLTVV.

Only a few counts were recorded for this clone. This chain joins TRBV6-4 and TRBJ1-5; D is uncertain. V was pared by 6 bases and J by 0 bases, with 9 bases between. Germline CDR1 and CDR2: MRHNA and SNTAGT. This CDR3 comprises 14 residues. The CDR3 loop is CASSRDYSNQPQHF. DNA of the CDR3: TGTGCCAGCAGCCGGGATTATAGCAATCAGCCCCAGCATTTT.

The chain combines TRBV30 with TRBJ1-3, with 7 bases identical to TRBD1. The CDR3 extends over 16 amino acids. The ends lost 5 bases at V and 0 bases at J; junction bases unmatched: 10. CDR1 is GTSNPN, CDR2 SVGIG, per germline (reference sequence). CDR3: CAWASGQLASGNTIYF. The DNA of the CDR3 is TGTGCCTGGGCTTCGGGACAGCTTGCCTCTGGAAACACCATATATTTT. The variable domain in full, with the rest retrieved from reference TRBV30 and TRBJ1-3, is SQTIHQWPATLVQPVGSPLSLECTVEGTSNPNLYWYRQAAGRGLQLLFYSVGIGQISSEVPQNLSASRPQDRQFILSSKKLLLSDSGFYLCAWASGQLASGNTIYFGEGSWLTVV.

The chain links TRBV5-1 to TRBJ2-6, with D perhaps TRBD1 (6 bases). The CDR3 extends over 16 amino acids. V lost 0 bases and J lost 2, with 9 bases in between. Germline CDR1 and CDR2: SGHRS and YFSETQ. In DNA, the CDR3 is TGCGCCAGCAGCTTGGCAGCAGGGGCTGGGGCCAACGTCCTGACTTTC. It is translated as CASSLAAGAGANVLTF.

The rearrangement joins TRBV5-5 to TRBJ1-3; 8 nucleotides align to TRBD1. J lost 3 bases, V lost 4 bases, and 9 bases had no gene match. Germline loops: CDR1 SGHKS, CDR2 YYEKEE (reference sequence). The CDR3 length is 16 residues. The CDR3 here is CASSIAGTGGGNTIYF. The CDR3 bases are TGTGCCAGCAGCATAGCTGGGACAGGCGGTGGAAACACCATATATTTT.